The present T cell receptor (beta chain) was sequenced within a study of blood T cell repertoires in COVID-19. Libraries were prepared by immunoSEQ multiplex PCR; TCRdb keeps only in-frame clonotypes and omits some of them. The sample contains 250,000 to 350,000 clones, nearly 90% of which appear only once. As for this clone: The same CDR3 also results from other DNA sequences found in this sample.

Recruits, aged roughly 18 to 89 years, lived in 20 to 30 US areas. Recovered Cohort 3 donors showed two negative PCRs, clearance, or symptom resolution. This TCR was sampled from a woman between 25 and 40 years old who had recovered from COVID-19. The sequencing sample was made of PBMCs or T cells enriched from blood (not recorded which).

The CDR3 sequence: CASSLDRGNEQFF. The CDR3 DNA is TGCGCCAGCAGCCTGGACAGGGGCAATGAGCAGTTCTTC. The gene calls are TRBV5-1 and TRBJ2-1; 9 nucleotides agree with TRBD1. Germline V gene data show CDR1 as SGHRS and CDR2 as YFSETQ. Germline trimming cut 4 bases from V and 6 bases from J; bases unmatched to any gene: 2. The CDR3 has 13 residues. Supplemented by reference TRBV5-1 and TRBJ2-1, the full variable domain reads KAGVTQTPRYLIKTRGQQVTLSCSPISGHRSVSWYQQTPGQGLQFLFEYFSETQRNKGNFPGRFSGRQFSNSRSEMNVSTLELGDSALYLCASSLDRGNEQFFGPGTRLTVL.